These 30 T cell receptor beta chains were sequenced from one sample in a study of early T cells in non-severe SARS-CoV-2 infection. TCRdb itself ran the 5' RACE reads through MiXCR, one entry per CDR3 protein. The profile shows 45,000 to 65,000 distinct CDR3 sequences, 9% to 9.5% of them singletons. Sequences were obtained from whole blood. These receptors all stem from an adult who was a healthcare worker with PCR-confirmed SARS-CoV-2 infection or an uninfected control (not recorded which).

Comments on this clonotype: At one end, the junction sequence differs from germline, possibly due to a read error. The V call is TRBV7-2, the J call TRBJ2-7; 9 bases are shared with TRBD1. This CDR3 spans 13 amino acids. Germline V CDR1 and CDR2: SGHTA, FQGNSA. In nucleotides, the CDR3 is TGTGCCAGCAGCTTTACGACCGGGGACAGGGAAAACTTC. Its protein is CASSFTTGDRENF.

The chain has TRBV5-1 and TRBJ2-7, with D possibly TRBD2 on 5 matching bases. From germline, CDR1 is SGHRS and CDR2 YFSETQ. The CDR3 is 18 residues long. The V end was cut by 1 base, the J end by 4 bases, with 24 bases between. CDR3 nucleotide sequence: TGCGCCAGCAGCTTGTCGGCTCCAGGAGGAGGAAGTATTTACGAGCAGTACTTC. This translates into CASSLSAPGGGSIYEQYF. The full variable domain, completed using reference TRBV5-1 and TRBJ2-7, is KAGVTQTPRYLIKTRGQQVTLSCSPISGHRSVSWYQQTPGQGLQFLFEYFSETQRNKGNFPGRFSGRQFSNSRSEMNVSTLELGDSALYLCASSLSAPGGGSIYEQYFGPGTRLTVT.

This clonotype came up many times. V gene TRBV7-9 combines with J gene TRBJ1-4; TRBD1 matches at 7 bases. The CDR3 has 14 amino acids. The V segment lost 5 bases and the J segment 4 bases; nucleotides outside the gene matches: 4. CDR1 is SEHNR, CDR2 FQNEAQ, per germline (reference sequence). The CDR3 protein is CASSVPGGNEKLFF. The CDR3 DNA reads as TGTGCCAGCAGCGTTCCAGGGGGTAATGAAAAACTGTTTTTT.

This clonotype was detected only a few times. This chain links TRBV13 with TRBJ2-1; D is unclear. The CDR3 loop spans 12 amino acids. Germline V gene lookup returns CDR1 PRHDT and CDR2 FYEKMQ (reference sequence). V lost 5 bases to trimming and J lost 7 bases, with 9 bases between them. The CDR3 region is CASSPVGNEQFF. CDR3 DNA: TGTGCCAGCAGCCCGGTGGGGAATGAGCAGTTCTTC.

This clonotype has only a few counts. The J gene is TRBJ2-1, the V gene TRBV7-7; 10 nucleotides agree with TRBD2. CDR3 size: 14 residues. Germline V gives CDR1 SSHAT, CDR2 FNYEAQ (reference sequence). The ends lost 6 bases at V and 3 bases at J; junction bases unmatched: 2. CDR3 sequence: CASRRTSGYNEQFF. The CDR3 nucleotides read TGTGCCAGCAGGAGGACTAGCGGCTACAATGAGCAGTTCTTC.

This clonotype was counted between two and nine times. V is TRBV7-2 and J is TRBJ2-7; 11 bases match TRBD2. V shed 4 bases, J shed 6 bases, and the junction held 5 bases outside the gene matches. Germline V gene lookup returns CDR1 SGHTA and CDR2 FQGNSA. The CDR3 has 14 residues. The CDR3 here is CASSYTSGSVEQYF. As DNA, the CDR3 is TGTGCCAGCAGCTATACTAGCGGGAGTGTCGAGCAGTACTTC.

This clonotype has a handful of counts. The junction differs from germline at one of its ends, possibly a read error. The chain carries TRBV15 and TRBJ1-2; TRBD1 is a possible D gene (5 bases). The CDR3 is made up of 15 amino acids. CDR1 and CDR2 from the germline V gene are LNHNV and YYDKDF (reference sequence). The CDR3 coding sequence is TGTGTCACCAGCAGAGGTCGGGGCAAAAACCTTGGCTACACCTTC. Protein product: CVTSRGRGKNLGYTF.

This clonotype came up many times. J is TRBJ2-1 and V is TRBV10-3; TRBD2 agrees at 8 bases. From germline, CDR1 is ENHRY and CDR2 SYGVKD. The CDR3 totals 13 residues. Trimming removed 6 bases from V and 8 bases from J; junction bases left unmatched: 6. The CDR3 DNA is TGTGCCATCAGCCAAACTAGCGGCTATGAGCAGTTCTTC. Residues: CAISQTSGYEQFF.

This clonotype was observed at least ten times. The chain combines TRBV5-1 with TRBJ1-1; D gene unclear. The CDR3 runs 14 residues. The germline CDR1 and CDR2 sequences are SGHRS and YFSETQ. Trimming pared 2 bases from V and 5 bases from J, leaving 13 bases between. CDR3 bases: TGCGCCAGCAGCTTAGAAGGGTACTCAACTGAAGCTTTCTTT. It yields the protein CASSLEGYSTEAFF.

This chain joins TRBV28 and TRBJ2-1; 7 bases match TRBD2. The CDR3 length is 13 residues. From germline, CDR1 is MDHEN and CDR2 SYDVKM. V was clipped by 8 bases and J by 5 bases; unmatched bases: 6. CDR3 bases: TGTGCCAGCCATGGGGCGGGGGACAATGAGCAGTTCTTC. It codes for CASHGAGDNEQFF.

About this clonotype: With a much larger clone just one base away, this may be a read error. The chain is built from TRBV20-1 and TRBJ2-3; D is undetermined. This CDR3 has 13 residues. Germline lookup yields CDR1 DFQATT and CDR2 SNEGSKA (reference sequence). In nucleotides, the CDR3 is TGCAGTGGTCTGGACGGGCCCACAGATACGAAGTATTTT. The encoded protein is CSGLDGPTDTKYF.

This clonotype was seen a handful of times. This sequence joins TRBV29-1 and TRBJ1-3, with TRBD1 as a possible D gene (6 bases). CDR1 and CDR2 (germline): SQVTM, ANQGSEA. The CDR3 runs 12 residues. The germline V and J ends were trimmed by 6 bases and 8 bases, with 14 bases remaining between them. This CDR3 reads CSVLPSGDTIYF. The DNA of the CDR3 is TGCAGCGTCCTTCCTTCAGGGGACACCATATATTTT.

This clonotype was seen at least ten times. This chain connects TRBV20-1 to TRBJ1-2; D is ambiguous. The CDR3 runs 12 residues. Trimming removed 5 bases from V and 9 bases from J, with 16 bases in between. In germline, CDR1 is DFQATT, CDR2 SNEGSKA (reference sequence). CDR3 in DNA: TGCAGTGCTGCCTTGGGTCAGGAGAGCTACACCTTC. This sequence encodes CSAALGQESYTF.

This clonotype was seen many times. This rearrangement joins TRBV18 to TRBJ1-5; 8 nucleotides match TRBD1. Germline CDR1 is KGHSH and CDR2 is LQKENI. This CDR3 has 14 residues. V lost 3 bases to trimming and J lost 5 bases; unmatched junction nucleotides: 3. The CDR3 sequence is CASSPQGADQPQHF. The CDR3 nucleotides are TGTGCCAGCTCACCGCAGGGGGCAGATCAGCCCCAGCATTTT.

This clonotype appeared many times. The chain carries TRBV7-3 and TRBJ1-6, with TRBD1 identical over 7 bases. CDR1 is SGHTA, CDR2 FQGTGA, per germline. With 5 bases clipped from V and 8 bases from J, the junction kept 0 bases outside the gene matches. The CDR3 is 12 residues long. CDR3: CASSTGDSPLHF. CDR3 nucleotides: TGTGCCAGCAGCACAGGGGATTCACCCCTCCACTTT. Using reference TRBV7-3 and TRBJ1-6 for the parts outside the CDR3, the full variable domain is GAGVSQTPSNKVTEKGKYVELRCDPISGHTALYWYRQSLGQGPEFLIYFQGTGAADDSGLPNDRFFAVRPEGSVSTLKIQRTERGDSAVYLCASSTGDSPLHFGNGTRLTVT.

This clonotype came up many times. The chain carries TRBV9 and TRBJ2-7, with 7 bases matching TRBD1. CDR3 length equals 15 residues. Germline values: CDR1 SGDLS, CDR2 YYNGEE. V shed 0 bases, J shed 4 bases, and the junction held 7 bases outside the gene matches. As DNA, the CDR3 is TGTGCCAGCAGCGTAGCCGGGACAGCCGGATACGAGCAGTACTTC. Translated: CASSVAGTAGYEQYF.

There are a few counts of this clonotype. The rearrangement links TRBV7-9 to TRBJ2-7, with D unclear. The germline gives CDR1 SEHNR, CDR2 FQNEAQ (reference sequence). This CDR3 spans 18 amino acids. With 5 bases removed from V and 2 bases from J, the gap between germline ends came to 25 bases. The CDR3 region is CASSPPDGRSALTYEQYF. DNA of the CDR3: TGTGCCAGCAGCCCCCCCGACGGACGGAGCGCATTAACCTACGAGCAGTACTTC.

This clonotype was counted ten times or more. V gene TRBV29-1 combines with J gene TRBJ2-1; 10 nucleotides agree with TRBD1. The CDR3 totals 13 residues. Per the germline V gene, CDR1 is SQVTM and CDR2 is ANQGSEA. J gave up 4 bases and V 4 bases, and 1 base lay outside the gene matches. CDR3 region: CSVGQGAYNEQFF. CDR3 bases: TGCAGCGTTGGACAGGGGGCTTACAATGAGCAGTTCTTC.

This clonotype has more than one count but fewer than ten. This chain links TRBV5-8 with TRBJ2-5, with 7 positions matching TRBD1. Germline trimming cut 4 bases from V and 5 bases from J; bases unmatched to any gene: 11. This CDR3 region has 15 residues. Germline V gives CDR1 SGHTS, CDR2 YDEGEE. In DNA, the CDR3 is TGTGCCAGCAGCGTTGACGGGACAGCGGAGGAGACCCAGTACTTC. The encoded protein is CASSVDGTAEETQYF.

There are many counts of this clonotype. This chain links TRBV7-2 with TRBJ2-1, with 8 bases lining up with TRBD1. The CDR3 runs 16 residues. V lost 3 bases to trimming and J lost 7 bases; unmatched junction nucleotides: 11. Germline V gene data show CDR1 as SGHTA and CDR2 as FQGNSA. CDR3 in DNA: TGTGCCAGCAGCTTGAAGGGGCAGGGGGCAAGGAATGAGCAGTTCTTC. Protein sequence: CASSLKGQGARNEQFF.

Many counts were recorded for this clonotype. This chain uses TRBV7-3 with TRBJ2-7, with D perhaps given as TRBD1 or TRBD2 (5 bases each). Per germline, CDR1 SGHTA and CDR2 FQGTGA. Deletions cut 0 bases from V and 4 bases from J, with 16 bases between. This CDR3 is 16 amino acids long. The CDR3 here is CASSLTLGDAEYEQYF. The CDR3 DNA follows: TGTGCCAGCAGCTTAACGTTAGGGGACGCCGAATACGAGCAGTACTTC.

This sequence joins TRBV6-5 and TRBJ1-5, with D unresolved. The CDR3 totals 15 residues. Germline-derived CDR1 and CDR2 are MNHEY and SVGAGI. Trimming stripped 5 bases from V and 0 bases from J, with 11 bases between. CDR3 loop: CASSGRAYSNQPQHF. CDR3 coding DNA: TGTGCCAGCAGTGGCCGGGCCTATAGCAATCAGCCCCAGCATTTT.

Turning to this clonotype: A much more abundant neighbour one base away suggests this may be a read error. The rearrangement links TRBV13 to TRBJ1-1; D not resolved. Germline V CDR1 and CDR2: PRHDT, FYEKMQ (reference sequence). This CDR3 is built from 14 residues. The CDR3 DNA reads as TGTGTCAGCAGCTTATACGGATTGAACACTGAAGCTTTCTTT. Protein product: CVSSLYGLNTEAFF.

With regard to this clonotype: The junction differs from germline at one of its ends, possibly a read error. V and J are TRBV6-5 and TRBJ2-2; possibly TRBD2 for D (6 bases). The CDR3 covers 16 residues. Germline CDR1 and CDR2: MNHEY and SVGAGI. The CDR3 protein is CASRYRAGRRVGELFF. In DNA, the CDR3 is TGTGCCAGCCGTTATAGGGCCGGGAGACGAGTCGGGGAGCTGTTTTTT.

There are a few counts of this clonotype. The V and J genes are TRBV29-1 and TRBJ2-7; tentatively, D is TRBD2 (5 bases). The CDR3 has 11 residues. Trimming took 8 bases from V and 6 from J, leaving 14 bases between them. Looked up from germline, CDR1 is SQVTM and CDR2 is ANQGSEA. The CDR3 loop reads CSIGISVEQYF. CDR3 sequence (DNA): TGCAGCATAGGAATTAGCGTCGAGCAGTACTTC.

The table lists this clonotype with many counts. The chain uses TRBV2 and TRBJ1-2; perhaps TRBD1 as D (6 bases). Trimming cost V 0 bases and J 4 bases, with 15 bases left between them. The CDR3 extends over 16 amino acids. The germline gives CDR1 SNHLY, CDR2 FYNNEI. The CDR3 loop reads CASSEARGGAGYGYTF. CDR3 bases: TGTGCCAGCAGTGAAGCGCGGGGGGGCGCTGGCTATGGCTACACCTTC.

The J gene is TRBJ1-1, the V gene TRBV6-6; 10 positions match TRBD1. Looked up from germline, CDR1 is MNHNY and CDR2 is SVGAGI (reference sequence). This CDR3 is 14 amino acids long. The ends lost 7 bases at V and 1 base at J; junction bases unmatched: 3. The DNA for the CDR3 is TGTGCCAGCACCGGACAGGGGGGGAACACTGAAGCTTTCTTT. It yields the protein CASTGQGGNTEAFF.

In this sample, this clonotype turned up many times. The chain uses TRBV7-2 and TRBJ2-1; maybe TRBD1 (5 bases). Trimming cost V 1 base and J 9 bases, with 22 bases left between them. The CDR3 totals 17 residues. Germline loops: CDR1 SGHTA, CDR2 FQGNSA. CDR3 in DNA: TGTGCCAGCAGCTTAGGGTCGTGGACACCTACCCGCCGTGAGCAGTTCTTC. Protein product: CASSLGSWTPTRREQFF.

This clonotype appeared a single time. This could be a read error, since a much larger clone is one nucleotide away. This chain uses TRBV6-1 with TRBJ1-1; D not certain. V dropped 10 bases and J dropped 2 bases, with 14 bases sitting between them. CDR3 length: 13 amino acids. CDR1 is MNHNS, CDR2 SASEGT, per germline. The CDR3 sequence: CANNPGGNTEAFF. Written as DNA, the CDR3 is TGTGCCAACAACCCCGGCGGAAACACTGAAGCTTTCTTT.

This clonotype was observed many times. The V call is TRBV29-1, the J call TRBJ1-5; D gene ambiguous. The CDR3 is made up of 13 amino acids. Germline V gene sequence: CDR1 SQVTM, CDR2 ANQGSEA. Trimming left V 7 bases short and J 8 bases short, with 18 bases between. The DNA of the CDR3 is TGCAGCGCCGGGGTCGACCAAACGGAGCCCCAGCATTTT. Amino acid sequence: CSAGVDQTEPQHF.